The 27 T cell receptor beta chains below all came from one sample that was sequenced in a study of radiotherapy plus CTLA-4 blockade in lung cancer. The table came from immunoSEQ multiplex PCR; TCRdb's copy has only in-frame clones and leaves some out. The repertoire holds 90,000 or so clones, with around 86% as singletons. Specimen: peripheral blood, collected from a patient treated with radiotherapy plus ipilimumab. Receptors were obtained from a human donor with non-small cell lung cancer who had stable disease on radiotherapy plus ipilimumab.

The rearrangement joins TRBV6-1 to TRBJ1-2, with D unclear. In germline, CDR1 is MNHNS, CDR2 SASEGT. CDR3 size: 16 residues. V lost 3 bases and J lost 4, with 18 bases in between. This CDR3 is CASSEGTRTHSYGYTF. The CDR3, as DNA: TGTGCCAGCAGTGAGGGCACAAGAACCCATTCCTATGGCTACACCTTC.

The chain uses TRBV18 and TRBJ1-2; 7 bases match TRBD1. Germline lookup yields CDR1 KGHSH and CDR2 LQKENI. V lost 5 bases to trimming and J lost 3 bases; unmatched junction nucleotides: 12. The CDR3 length is 16 residues. This CDR3 reads CASSIKSQGMDYGYTF. CDR3 coding DNA: TGTGCCAGCTCAATAAAATCACAGGGGATGGACTATGGCTACACCTTC.

This clone appeared a few times. V is TRBV5-6 and J is TRBJ1-2; D is unresolved. Trimming took 4 bases from V and 9 from J, leaving 10 bases between them. Germline loops: CDR1 SGHDT, CDR2 YYEEEE. The CDR3 totals 11 residues. The CDR3 region has the DNA TGTGCCAGCAGCGTCAAAGGAAGCTACACCTTC. It is translated as CASSVKGSYTF.

The V gene is TRBV29-1, the J gene TRBJ2-1; a weak D match, TRBD1 (5 bases). V lost 4 bases, J lost 6 bases, and 10 bases lay in between. The CDR3 is 12 residues long. The germline V gene encodes CDR1 SQVTM and CDR2 ANQGSEA. The CDR3 DNA follows: TGCAGCGTTGCTCTAGGGGCCAATGAGCAGTTCTTC. Translation: CSVALGANEQFF.

The count of this clone is one. The chain links TRBV28 to TRBJ1-6; 9 nucleotides line up with TRBD1. The CDR3 covers 13 residues. The V and J ends lost 8 bases and 9 bases, in that order; junction bases with no gene match: 5. From germline, CDR1 is MDHEN and CDR2 SYDVKM. The CDR3 DNA reads TGTGCCAGCGGGGGACAGGGAAGTTCACCCCTCCACTTT. Amino acid sequence: CASGGQGSSPLHF. The whole variable domain, remainder taken from reference TRBV28 and TRBJ1-6, is DVKVTQSSRYLVKRTGEKVFLECVQDMDHENMFWYRQDPGLGLRLIYFSYDVKMKEKGDIPEGYSVSREKKERFSLILESASTNQTSMYLCASGGQGSSPLHFGNGTRLTVT.

The chain has TRBV27 and TRBJ1-6, with 7 bases that match TRBD1. The germline V gene encodes CDR1 MNHEY and CDR2 SMNVEV (reference sequence). V shed 4 bases, J shed 10 bases, and the junction held 10 bases outside the gene matches. The CDR3 consists of 15 residues. This CDR3 reads CASSSWTGLRSPLHF. As DNA, the CDR3 is TGTGCCAGCAGTTCATGGACAGGCTTAAGGTCACCCCTCCACTTT.

This clone showed up just once. At one end, the junction sequence differs from germline, possibly due to a read error. The J gene is TRBJ2-3, the V gene TRBV5-5, with D unresolved. This CDR3 has 12 amino acids. CDR1 is SGHKS and CDR2 is YYEKEE in the germline V gene (reference sequence). The CDR3 nucleotides read TGTGCCAGCAGCTTGGGAAGGGAAGGGAAGGATTTT. Its protein is CASSLGREGKDF.

V and J are TRBV5-1 and TRBJ1-1, with 8 bases matching TRBD1. CDR1 SGHRS and CDR2 YFSETQ come from the germline V gene. The CDR3 consists of 14 residues. V lost 4 bases to trimming and J lost 5 bases; unmatched junction nucleotides: 7. The CDR3 bases are TGCGCCAGCAGCCTGCAGGGGGCAGGGACTGAAGCTTTCTTT. Translated, it gives CASSLQGAGTEAFF.

This chain links TRBV9 with TRBJ2-3, with D unclear. The CDR3 runs 13 residues. Germline V gives CDR1 SGDLS, CDR2 YYNGEE. Trimming took off 4 bases at V and 6 bases at J, with 12 bases between the two ends. The CDR3 sequence: CASSPGPRDTQYF. As DNA, the CDR3 is TGTGCCAGCAGCCCAGGACCGCGCGATACGCAGTATTTT.

The chain recombines TRBV30 with TRBJ2-7, with D possibly TRBD1 on 6 matching bases. From germline, CDR1 is GTSNPN and CDR2 SVGIG (reference sequence). This CDR3 region has 11 residues. V was trimmed by 5 bases and J by 1 base, leaving 6 bases between them. The CDR3 spells CAWGQSYEQYF. CDR3 coding DNA: TGTGCCTGGGGACAGTCCTACGAGCAGTACTTC.

The CDR3 loop reads CASSPQNTGELFF. CDR3 in DNA: TGTGCCAGCAGCCCCCAGAACACCGGGGAGCTGTTTTTT. J is TRBJ2-2 and V is TRBV7-2; D call uncertain. The V gene lost 5 bases and the J gene lost 1 base, with 5 bases spanning the gap. Looked up from germline, CDR1 is SGHTA and CDR2 is FQGNSA. The CDR3 covers 13 residues. Combining the CDR3 with reference TRBV7-2 and TRBJ2-2 gives the whole variable domain GAGVSQSPSNKVTEKGKDVELRCDPISGHTALYWYRQSLGQGLEFLIYFQGNSAPDKSGLPSDRFSAERTGGSVSTLTIQRTQQEDSAVYLCASSPQNTGELFFGEGSRLTVL.

The V call is TRBV6-1, the J call TRBJ1-1; 7 bases line up with TRBD1. V gave up 5 bases and J gave up 1 base; unmatched junction bases: 7. Germline CDR1 and CDR2: MNHNS and SASEGT. CDR3 length: 15 residues. The CDR3: CASSRAGTANTEAFF. In nucleotides, the CDR3 is TGTGCCAGCAGTAGGGCCGGGACAGCGAACACTGAAGCTTTCTTT.

The rearrangement uses TRBV7-7 and TRBJ1-5; D is possibly TRBD1 (6 bases). Deletions cut 7 bases from V and 2 bases from J, with 27 bases between. This CDR3 has 19 amino acids. CDR1 is SSHAT, CDR2 FNYEAQ, per germline (reference sequence). The CDR3 DNA reads as TGTGCCAGCACCTATCCGCAGGGGCAAACTCCCGGTGGCAATCAGCCCCAGCATTTT. It codes for CASTYPQGQTPGGNQPQHF.

The chain couples TRBV6-5 to TRBJ2-1; possible D gene TRBD2, 6 bases. The CDR3 is 15 amino acids. Germline loops: CDR1 MNHEY, CDR2 SVGAGI. V lost 4 bases to trimming and J lost 7 bases, with 17 bases between them. CDR3 sequence (DNA): TGTGCCAGCAGTTCGGTTTCCCTCCGGGGGAATGAGCAGTTCTTC. This gives the protein CASSSVSLRGNEQFF.

The chain links TRBV28 to TRBJ1-6, with 7 bases identical to TRBD1. After removal of 8 bases from V and 9 bases from J, the junction contained 4 bases not matched to a gene. The CDR3 consists of 12 residues. The germline gives CDR1 MDHEN, CDR2 SYDVKM. In nucleotides, the CDR3 is TGTGCCAGCCAAGGGACAGTTTCACCCCTCCACTTT. The encoded protein is CASQGTVSPLHF.

The rearrangement uses TRBV11-2 and TRBJ2-7; 7 positions agree with TRBD1. V shed 4 bases and J 1 base; nucleotides not matched to a gene: 4. Germline assignment: CDR1 SGHAT and CDR2 FQNNGV. This CDR3 comprises 14 residues. Here the CDR3 reads CASSSLQGSYEQYF. The CDR3 DNA sequence: TGTGCCAGCAGCTCCCTACAGGGGTCCTACGAGCAGTACTTC.

V gene TRBV18 combines with J gene TRBJ2-3; possibly TRBD1 for D (6 bases). V was trimmed by 5 bases and J by 4 bases, leaving 16 bases between them. Germline V lookup: CDR1 KGHSH, CDR2 LQKENI. The CDR3 is 15 residues long. CDR3 loop: CASSSSQGSADTQYF. In nucleotides, the CDR3 is TGTGCCAGCTCATCAAGTCAGGGGAGCGCAGATACGCAGTATTTT.

The chain has TRBV30 and TRBJ1-5, with a weak D call TRBD1 (5 bases). The CDR3 loop spans 14 amino acids. Germline CDR1 and CDR2: GTSNPN and SVGIG (reference sequence). Trimming took 5 bases from V and 7 from J, leaving 18 bases between them. The CDR3 loop is CAWAKMGGSQPQHF. The CDR3 DNA follows: TGTGCCTGGGCCAAGATGGGGGGGTCCCAGCCCCAGCATTTT.

The V call is TRBV9, the J call TRBJ2-3; perhaps TRBD2 as D (6 bases). The germline V and J ends were trimmed by 3 bases and 5 bases, with 16 bases remaining between them. The CDR3 length is 15 residues. The germline V gene has CDR1 SGDLS and CDR2 YYNGEE. The chain's CDR3 is CASSGGLFEGDTQYF. The CDR3 nucleotides read TGTGCCAGCAGCGGGGGACTCTTCGAGGGAGATACGCAGTATTTT.

This clone was detected only once. The rearrangement uses TRBV7-7 and TRBJ1-4, with 7 bases aligning to TRBD1. The J segment lost 0 bases and the V segment lost 6 bases, leaving 4 bases of the junction unmatched. CDR3 length equals 15 residues. Germline loops: CDR1 SSHAT, CDR2 FNYEAQ (reference sequence). The CDR3 DNA sequence: TGTGCCAGCAGTCGGGACAGATCAACTAATGAAAAACTGTTTTTT. Its protein is CASSRDRSTNEKLFF.

The CDR3 sequence: CASSASQGLGGTDTQYF. CDR3 bases: TGTGCCAGCAGCGCGTCCCAGGGACTAGGAGGCACAGATACGCAGTATTTT. The chain employs TRBV7-3 and TRBJ2-3; 8 bases match TRBD2. Germline assignment: CDR1 SGHTA and CDR2 FQGTGA. J gave up 1 base and V 5 bases, and 11 bases lay outside the gene matches. The CDR3 consists of 17 residues.

The rearrangement links TRBV5-6 to TRBJ2-4, with D unclear. CDR3 length equals 14 residues. The germline gives CDR1 SGHDT, CDR2 YYEEEE. V shed 0 bases and J shed 0 bases, with 4 bases lying between them. The DNA of the CDR3 is TGTGCCAGCAGCTTGGGACTAGCCAAAAACATTCAGTACTTC. Amino acid sequence: CASSLGLAKNIQYF.

This clone was observed once. The chain joins TRBV29-1 to TRBJ1-1; tentatively, D is TRBD1 (5 bases). This CDR3 has 12 residues. The germline V gene has CDR1 SQVTM and CDR2 ANQGSEA. V was pared by 4 bases and J by 6 bases, with 12 bases between. The CDR3 DNA reads TGCAGCGTTGCATACATGGGGCCTGAAGCTTTCTTT. It encodes CSVAYMGPEAFF.

This rearrangement joins TRBV19 to TRBJ1-2; a possible D gene is TRBD1 (6 bases). The CDR3 runs to 16 residues. Germline V gene lookup returns CDR1 LNHDA and CDR2 SQIVND (reference sequence). Between the trimmed V and J ends, which lost 3 bases and 5 bases, there was a span of 19 bases. The CDR3 DNA reads TGTGCCAGTAGTATCGAACGGGGGGCGAGGAAATATGGCTACACCTTC. Translated: CASSIERGARKYGYTF.

V and J are TRBV14 and TRBJ2-1; 11 bases map to TRBD2. CDR3 size: 17 residues. V was clipped by 1 base and J by 4 bases; unmatched bases: 6. CDR1 and CDR2 (germline): SGHDN, FVKESK. In DNA, the CDR3 is TGTGCCAGCAGCCAAGGGAGTATAGCGGGAGGGTACAATGAGCAGTTCTTC. Translation gives CASSQGSIAGGYNEQFF.

The chain carries TRBV30 and TRBJ2-2; D unresolved. Deletions cut 3 bases from V and 6 bases from J, with 8 bases between. Germline V gene lookup returns CDR1 GTSNPN and CDR2 SVGIG (reference sequence). This CDR3 is 12 amino acids long. The CDR3 region has the DNA TGTGCCTGGAGGGCCCAGGCCGGGGAGCTGTTTTTT. It encodes CAWRAQAGELFF. Filled out from reference TRBV30 and TRBJ2-2, the complete variable domain reads SQTIHQWPATLVQPVGSPLSLECTVEGTSNPNLYWYRQAAGRGLQLLFYSVGIGQISSEVPQNLSASRPQDRQFILSSKKLLLSDSGFYLCAWRAQAGELFFGEGSRLTVL.

This clone was counted a few times. The J gene is TRBJ2-7, the V gene TRBV11-2, with D perhaps TRBD1 (6 bases). There are 12 residues in the CDR3. V was pared by 5 bases and J by 6 bases, with 11 bases between. The V gene's germline CDR1 is SGHAT and CDR2 FQNNGV. As DNA, the CDR3 is TGTGCCAGCAGCGAAACAGGGTCCGAGCAGTACTTC. The encoded protein is CASSETGSEQYF.